A single sample is the source of the 20 T cell receptor beta chains below, sequenced in a study of blood T cell repertoires in COVID-19. Some clones are missing from TCRdb's copy, which holds only in-frame ones; the method was immunoSEQ multiplex PCR. The sample consists of more than 110,000 clones, roughly 84% of them appearing once. The sequencing sample was made of PBMCs or T cells enriched from blood (not recorded which). The receptors come from a middle-aged man with acute COVID-19.

The chain carries TRBV11-2 and TRBJ2-2, with TRBD2 as a possible D gene (5 bases). Trimming left V 0 bases short and J 6 bases short, with 5 bases between. The germline gives CDR1 SGHAT, CDR2 FQNNGV. The CDR3 is 13 amino acids. The CDR3 here is CASSLEGAGELFF. The CDR3 DNA is TGTGCCAGCAGCTTAGAGGGAGCCGGGGAGCTGTTTTTT.

In this sample, this clone turned up a few times. V gene TRBV27 combines with J gene TRBJ2-2; TRBD1 agrees at 8 bases. Germline V gives CDR1 MNHEY, CDR2 SMNVEV (reference sequence). V lost 10 bases, J lost 4 bases, and 11 bases stayed unmatched. The length of the CDR3 is 15 residues. CDR3 in DNA: TGTGCCACCCGGTCCGCAGGGGGCAGCACCGGGGAGCTGTTTTTT. It encodes CATRSAGGSTGELFF.

CDR3 bases: TGTGCCAGTTCACAGGGGAATCAGCCCCAGCATTTT. It translates to CASSQGNQPQHF. The chain is built from TRBV28 and TRBJ1-5; TRBD1 agrees at 7 bases. Germline values: CDR1 MDHEN, CDR2 SYDVKM. The CDR3 totals 12 residues. V lost 9 bases to trimming and J lost 4 bases; unmatched junction nucleotides: 3.

The CDR3 DNA sequence: TGCGCCAGCAGCTTGACCCCTAGAACAGGGGGCAATTACGAGCAGTACTTC. As protein: CASSLTPRTGGNYEQYF. The gene calls are TRBV5-1 and TRBJ2-7, with TRBD1 matching 9 bases. The V and J ends lost 1 base and 4 bases, in that order; junction bases with no gene match: 12. CDR1 is SGHRS, CDR2 YFSETQ, per germline. The CDR3 is made up of 17 amino acids. Using reference TRBV5-1 and TRBJ2-7 for the parts outside the CDR3, the full variable domain is KAGVTQTPRYLIKTRGQQVTLSCSPISGHRSVSWYQQTPGQGLQFLFEYFSETQRNKGNFPGRFSGRQFSNSRSEMNVSTLELGDSALYLCASSLTPRTGGNYEQYFGPGTRLTVT.

This chain joins TRBV27 and TRBJ1-5; possibly TRBD1 for D (5 bases). V gave up 6 bases and J gave up 11 bases, with 20 bases separating them. The CDR3 runs to 14 residues. Germline assignment: CDR1 MNHEY and CDR2 SMNVEV (reference sequence). CDR3 loop: CASRGTEWGTSQHF. CDR3 sequence (DNA): TGTGCCAGCAGGGGAACAGAGTGGGGCACGTCCCAGCATTTT.

The chain recombines TRBV9 with TRBJ2-5, with D possibly matching TRBD2 (5 bases). The ends were cut back, 6 bases at V and 2 bases at J, with 11 bases in the middle. CDR3 length: 13 amino acids. Germline V gene data show CDR1 as SGDLS and CDR2 as YYNGEE. In DNA, the CDR3 is TGTGCCAGCAACCGAGCGGAACAAGAGACCCAGTACTTC. Its translation: CASNRAEQETQYF.

V usage is TRBV4-3 and J usage is TRBJ1-2; TRBD1 aligns across 9 bases. The germline V gene encodes CDR1 LGHNA and CDR2 YSLEER. This CDR3 is built from 14 residues. Trimming at V came to 6 bases and at J to 6 bases, leaving 8 bases not matched to a gene. As DNA, the CDR3 is TGCGCCAGCAGTGCTTACAGGGGGCGCGATGGCTACACCTTC. It codes for CASSAYRGRDGYTF.

V gene TRBV10-3 combines with J gene TRBJ2-3; TRBD2 agrees at 8 bases. CDR1 is ENHRY and CDR2 is SYGVKD in the germline V gene. With V trimmed by 3 bases and J by 14 bases, 4 bases remained unmatched. This CDR3 has 11 amino acids. CDR3 bases: TGTGCCATCAGTGAAACTAGCGGAGCGTATTTT. Its protein is CAISETSGAYF.

The V and J genes are TRBV3-1 (or the pseudogene TRBV3-2) and TRBJ2-5; 7 bases are shared with TRBD1. The CDR3 loop spans 15 amino acids. Losses at the gene ends were 0 bases for V and 4 bases for J; bases not matched to a gene: 5. Germline-derived CDR1 and CDR2 are LGHDT and YNNKEL (reference sequence). CDR3 sequence (DNA): TGTGCCAGCAGCCAAGAGAAAAGGGGGCCAGAGACCCAGTACTTC. It specifies CASSQEKRGPETQYF.

The V and J genes are TRBV2 and TRBJ2-7; D is undetermined. In germline, CDR1 is SNHLY, CDR2 FYNNEI. CDR3 length: 14 amino acids. The V end lost 0 bases, the J end lost 1 base, and 7 bases lay between the germline ends. CDR3 sequence: CASSEAYGSYEQYF. The CDR3 DNA is TGTGCCAGCAGTGAAGCTTACGGTTCCTACGAGCAGTACTTC.

Notes on this clone: In the same sample, other DNA sequences code for this CDR3. The genes are TRBV5-4 and TRBJ1-4, with a possible D match to TRBD1 (6 bases). This CDR3 is built from 14 residues. V was cut by 0 bases and J by 8 bases, with 11 bases left in between. From germline, CDR1 is SGHNT and CDR2 YYREEE (reference sequence). The CDR3 sequence is CASSLAGEGEKLFF. Written as DNA, the CDR3 is TGTGCCAGCAGCTTGGCAGGGGAGGGCGAAAAACTGTTTTTT.

The chain recombines TRBV19 with TRBJ1-1, with TRBD1 identical over 7 bases. Germline-derived CDR1 and CDR2 are LNHDA and SQIVND (reference sequence). The CDR3 totals 16 residues. With V trimmed by 3 bases and J by 0 bases, 7 bases remained unmatched. The CDR3: CASSMFGQELNTEAFF. The CDR3 coding sequence is TGTGCCAGTAGTATGTTCGGACAGGAACTGAACACTGAAGCTTTCTTT.

The V gene is TRBV5-6, the J gene TRBJ2-7, with 7 bases fitting TRBD1. After removal of 3 bases from V and 3 bases from J, the junction contained 15 bases not matched to a gene. The CDR3 runs to 17 residues. CDR1 and CDR2 (germline): SGHDT, YYEEEE. CDR3 protein: CASSSVITGTVNYEQYF. For the CDR3, the DNA is TGTGCCAGCAGCTCCGTCATAACCGGGACAGTTAACTACGAGCAGTACTTC.

This sequence joins TRBV19 and TRBJ1-6; 10 nucleotides align to TRBD1. V shed 5 bases and J 8 bases; nucleotides not matched to a gene: 6. In germline, CDR1 is LNHDA, CDR2 SQIVND (reference sequence). The CDR3 covers 15 residues. The CDR3 loop is CASSSRQGAHSPLHF. The DNA of the CDR3 is TGTGCCAGTAGTTCAAGACAGGGGGCTCATTCACCCCTCCACTTT.

The genes are TRBV6-5 and TRBJ1-5; no clear D. Trimming took 2 bases from V and 3 from J, leaving 11 bases between them. The CDR3 sequence is 15 residues long. CDR1 is MNHEY and CDR2 is SVGAGI in the germline V gene. The CDR3 region has the DNA TGTGCCAGCAGTTACGGCGACACCGACAATCAGCCCCAGCATTTT. Translating it yields CASSYGDTDNQPQHF.

This clone has a handful of counts. V and J are TRBV4-3 and TRBJ1-1; unclear D gene. The V end lost 0 bases, the J end lost 1 base, and 9 bases lay between the germline ends. CDR3 length: 15 residues. Looked up from germline, CDR1 is LGHNA and CDR2 is YSLEER. The CDR3: CASSQELARNTEAFF. The CDR3 DNA sequence: TGCGCCAGCAGCCAAGAGTTGGCCAGGAACACTGAAGCTTTCTTT.

This sequence joins TRBV28 and TRBJ2-2; 10 bases line up with TRBD1. After removal of 6 bases from V and 4 bases from J, the junction contained 5 bases not matched to a gene. Looked up from germline, CDR1 is MDHEN and CDR2 is SYDVKM. The CDR3 has 15 amino acids. CDR3 in amino acids: CASSDRGRGTGELFF. For the CDR3, the DNA is TGTGCCAGCAGCGACAGGGGGCGCGGCACCGGGGAGCTGTTTTTT.

This sequence joins TRBV28 and TRBJ1-2; 7 bases are shared with TRBD1. Germline CDR1 and CDR2: MDHEN and SYDVKM. The CDR3 runs to 16 residues. J lost 4 bases, V lost 7 bases, and 15 bases had no gene match. CDR3 sequence: CASKMKGAGNFYGYTF. In DNA, the CDR3 is TGTGCCAGCAAAATGAAGGGGGCGGGTAATTTCTATGGCTACACCTTC.

The J gene is TRBJ1-1, the V gene TRBV30; the match to TRBD1 covers 10 bases. There are 14 residues in the CDR3. The germline V gene has CDR1 GTSNPN and CDR2 SVGIG (reference sequence). For the CDR3, the DNA is TGTGCTGGCATCCGGGACAGGGGAAACACTGAAGCTTTCTTT. Its translation is CAGIRDRGNTEAFF.

This clone was found a few times. J is TRBJ2-1 and V is TRBV4-1; possible D gene TRBD1, 5 bases. V was clipped by 1 base and J by 4 bases, with 11 bases between them. CDR1 is MGHRA, CDR2 YSYEKL, per germline. The CDR3 runs to 15 residues. CDR3 amino acids: CASSQGQGLYNEQFF. The CDR3 DNA follows: TGCGCCAGCAGCCAAGGCCAGGGTTTGTACAATGAGCAGTTCTTC.